The T cell receptor (beta chain) under discussion was sequenced for a study of blood T cell repertoires in COVID-19. Whole-study context: The origin of the acute and convalescent COVID-19 samples was the United States, Italy and Spain. Sources were T cells, B-cell-depleted T cells, or PBMCs; the material itself was cDNA or gDNA.

One Seattle source followed patients from active infection through their disease course. Original processing notes: Reference gene primer amplification gave estimated nucleated cell counts. Some clones are missing from TCRdb's copy, which holds only in-frame ones; the method was immunoSEQ multiplex PCR. V, J and clone size derive from that table, while D and trimming were established from the DNA sequence. The sample shows approximately 300,000 clones, about 93% of them seen only once. From germline, CDR1 is MNHEY and CDR2 SVGAGI. This CDR3 region has 16 residues. Trimming removed 4 bases at V and 0 bases at J, with 14 bases between.

The receptor was isolated from a woman aged 30 to 39 with COVID-19, enrolled during active disease. The rearrangement uses TRBV6-5 and TRBJ2-3; tentative D call: TRBD1 (5 bases). The sample comprised peripheral blood. The CDR3 spells CASSFRQFTSTDTQYF. CDR3 nucleotide sequence: TGTGCCAGCAGTTTCCGACAGTTCACTAGCACAGATACGCAGTATTTT.